This TCR beta chain appears in the sequencing data of a study of blood T cell repertoires in COVID-19. Sequencing used immunoSEQ multiplex PCR; TCRdb keeps in-frame clones, though not all of them. The sample lists under 300,000 clones; about 90% were seen once. This TCR came from a woman aged 60-75 years with COVID-19, enrolled during active disease. The material sequenced was peripheral blood.

The CDR3 here is CASGFGDSNEKLFF. DNA for the CDR3: TGTGCCTCGGGATTTGGGGATAGTAATGAAAAACTGTTTTTT. This chain uses TRBV15 with TRBJ1-4, with unresolved D. Germline V lookup: CDR1 LNHNV, CDR2 YYDKDF (reference sequence). Trimming took off 11 bases at V and 4 bases at J, with 17 bases between the two ends. This CDR3 spans 14 amino acids.